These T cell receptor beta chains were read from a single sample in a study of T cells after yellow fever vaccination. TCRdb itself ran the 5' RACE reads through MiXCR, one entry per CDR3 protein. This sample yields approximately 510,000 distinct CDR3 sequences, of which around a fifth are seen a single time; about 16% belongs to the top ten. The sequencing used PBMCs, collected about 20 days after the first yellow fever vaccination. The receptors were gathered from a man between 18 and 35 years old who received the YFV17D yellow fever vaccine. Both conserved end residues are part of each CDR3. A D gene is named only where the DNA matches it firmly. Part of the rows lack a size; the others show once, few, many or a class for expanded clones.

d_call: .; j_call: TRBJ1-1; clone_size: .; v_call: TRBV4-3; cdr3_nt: TGCGCCAGCAGCCAAGACTACCTTGGAGCGACTGAAGCTTTCTTT; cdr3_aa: CASSQDYLGATEAFF
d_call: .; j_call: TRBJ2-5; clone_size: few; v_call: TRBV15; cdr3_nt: TGTGCCACCAGCAGAGATCGCAGTAATCAAGAGACCCAGTACTTC; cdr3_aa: CATSRDRSNQETQYF
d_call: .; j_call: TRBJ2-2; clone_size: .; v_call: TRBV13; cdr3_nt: TGTGCCAGCAGCCTCGAACAGGCGGAGCTGTTTTTT; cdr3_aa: CASSLEQAELFF
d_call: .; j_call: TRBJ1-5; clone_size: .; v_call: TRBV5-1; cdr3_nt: TGCGCCAGCAGCTGGGGACACCCGGGCAGCAATCAGCCCCAGCATTTT; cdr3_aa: CASSWGHPGSNQPQHF
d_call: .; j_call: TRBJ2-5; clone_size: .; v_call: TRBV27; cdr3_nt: TGTGCCAGCGGAGATATGGGGGAGACCCAGTACTTC; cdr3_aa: CASGDMGETQYF
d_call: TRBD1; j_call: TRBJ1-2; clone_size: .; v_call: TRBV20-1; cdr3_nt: TGCAGTGCTATATTTGTGGGACAGGGGGAAGGCTATGGCTACACCTTC; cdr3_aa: CSAIFVGQGEGYGYTF
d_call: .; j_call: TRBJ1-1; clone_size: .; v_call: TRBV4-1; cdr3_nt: TGCGCCAGCAGCCCTCGAAACATAGCGAACACTGAAGCTTTCTTT; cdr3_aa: CASSPRNIANTEAFF
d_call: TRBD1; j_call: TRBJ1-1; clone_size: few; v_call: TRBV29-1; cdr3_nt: TGCAGCGTAGACTACGAGGGACAGGGAAGGAACACTGAAGCTTTCTTT; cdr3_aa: CSVDYEGQGRNTEAFF
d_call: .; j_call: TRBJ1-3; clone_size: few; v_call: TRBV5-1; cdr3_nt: TGCGCCAGCAGCTTAGGGCCAGAAGTAGGAAACACCATATATTTT; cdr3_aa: CASSLGPEVGNTIYF
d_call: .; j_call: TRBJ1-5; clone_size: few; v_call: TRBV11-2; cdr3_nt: TGTGCCAGCAGCTTCGACAGCTATCAGCCCCAGCATTTT; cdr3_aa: CASSFDSYQPQHF
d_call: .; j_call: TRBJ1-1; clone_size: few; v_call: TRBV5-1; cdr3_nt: TGCGCCAGCAGCCCCCGAGGAGTAGACAAAGGCTACACTGAAGCTTTCTTT; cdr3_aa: CASSPRGVDKGYTEAFF
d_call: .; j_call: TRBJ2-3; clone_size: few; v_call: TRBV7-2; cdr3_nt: TGTGCCAGCAGCTTCGCAGGGATAGCAGATACGCAGTATTTT; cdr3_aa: CASSFAGIADTQYF
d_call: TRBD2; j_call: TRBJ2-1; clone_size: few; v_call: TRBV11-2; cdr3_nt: TGTGCCAGCAGCTTAAAAGGACTAGCGGGGAGCTCCTACAATGAGCAGTTCTTC; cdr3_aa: CASSLKGLAGSSYNEQFF
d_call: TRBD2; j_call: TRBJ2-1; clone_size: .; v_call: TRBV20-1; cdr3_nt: TGCAGTGCCCTTACGGGAGGGGACAATGAGCAGTTCTTC; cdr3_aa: CSALTGGDNEQFF
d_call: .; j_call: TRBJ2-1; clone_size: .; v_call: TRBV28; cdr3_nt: TGTGCCAGCAGGAGGGACAATGAGCAGTTCTTC; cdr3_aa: CASRRDNEQFF
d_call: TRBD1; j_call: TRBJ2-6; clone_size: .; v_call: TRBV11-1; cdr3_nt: TGTGCCAGCAGCTTACTTGGGACAGGCGACTCTGGGGCCAACGTCCTGACTTTC; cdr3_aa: CASSLLGTGDSGANVLTF
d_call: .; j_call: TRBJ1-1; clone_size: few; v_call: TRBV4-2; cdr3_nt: TGTGCCAGCAGCCCACCGAGGGCTGAAGCTTTCTTT; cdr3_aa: CASSPPRAEAFF
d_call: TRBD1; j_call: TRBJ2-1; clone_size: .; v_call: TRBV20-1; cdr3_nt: TGCAGTGCTAGAATCGGGACAGGGAAATACAATGAGCAGTTCTTC; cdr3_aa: CSARIGTGKYNEQFF
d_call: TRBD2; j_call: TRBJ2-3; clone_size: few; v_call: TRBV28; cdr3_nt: TGTGCCAGCAGTCTCACGACTAGCGGGGGGGCAACAGATACGCAGTATTTT; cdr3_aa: CASSLTTSGGATDTQYF
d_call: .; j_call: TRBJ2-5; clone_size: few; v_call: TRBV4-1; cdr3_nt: TGCGCCAGCAGTTTAAACCTGGCGAGCGGGGAGACCCAGTACTTC; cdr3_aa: CASSLNLASGETQYF
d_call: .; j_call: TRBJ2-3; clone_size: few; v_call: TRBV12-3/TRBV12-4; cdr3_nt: TGTGCCAGCAGTGTACCCGGGACACTCTCCACAGATACGCAGTATTTT; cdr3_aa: CASSVPGTLSTDTQYF
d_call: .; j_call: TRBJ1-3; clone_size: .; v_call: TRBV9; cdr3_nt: TGTGCCAGCGGGACATCACCTTTCGCGGGAAACACCATATATTTT; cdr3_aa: CASGTSPFAGNTIYF
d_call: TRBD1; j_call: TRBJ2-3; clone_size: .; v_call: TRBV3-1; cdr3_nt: TGTGCCAGCAGCCATATCTACCAGGGACAGGGGGGCACAGATACGCAGTATTTT; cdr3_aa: CASSHIYQGQGGTDTQYF
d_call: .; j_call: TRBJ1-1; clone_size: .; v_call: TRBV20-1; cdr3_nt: TGCAGTGCTATGGGGGGGGTTGGGACTGAAGCTTTCTTT; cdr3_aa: CSAMGGVGTEAFF
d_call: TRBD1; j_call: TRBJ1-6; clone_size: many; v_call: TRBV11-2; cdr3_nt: TGTGCCAGCGGGACAGGGGTTGCCTCACCCCTCCACTTT; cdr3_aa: CASGTGVASPLHF
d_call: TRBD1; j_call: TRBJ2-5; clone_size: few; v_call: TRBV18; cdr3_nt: TGTGCCAGCTCACCAACGGAACAGGGGGCTAGGGGGACCCAGTACTTC; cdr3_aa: CASSPTEQGARGTQYF